The text below deals with one T cell receptor (beta chain). There is no known antigen for this receptor. The sample holds no much larger clone one base away, and base qualities are not on file. TCRbeta CDR3 regions were amplified from genomic DNA using the immunoSEQ Assay, a bias-controlled multiplex PCR. The authors' analysis ran thus. Nucleated cell counts per sample were estimated from amplification of reference gene primers within the assay. To quantify the absolute abundance of each unique TCRbeta CDR3 rearrangement, sequence reads were collapsed and filtered. For each sample, productive Simpson clonality was calculated as the square root of Simpson's diversity index across productive rearrangements. What TCRdb holds here is the immuneACCESS table cut down to in-frame rearrangements. Part of the clones is not present; checked against another copy, under half of the missing clones reflect an unresolved V gene, and the others are unexplained. The D gene and trimming were derived from the DNA, and the V and J assignments and clone size from that table. The sample table shows approximately 140,000 clones, and around 91% are seen once. The top ten hold over 10% of the sample.

The CDR3 sequence holds 14 residues, the cysteine and phenylalanine included. Here the CDR3 DNA is all that survives: 42 bases in frame from base 1. V is pared back by 5 bases and J by 2 bases, with 13 bases lying between the germline termini. In the germline V gene (reference sequence), CDR1 corresponds to MNHEY and CDR2 to SMNVEV. At one collaborating source in Seattle, patients were enrolled during active infection and were followed longitudinally through the course of disease. Collaborating institutions collected whole blood in K2EDTA tubes following their own protocols. For TCRbeta analysis, collaborators shipped samples in one of three forms: frozen whole blood, isolated PBMCs, or DNA extracted from either of those sample types. The record originates from a study of blood T cell repertoires in COVID-19 (dated by TCRdb to the early 2020s). At the level of the whole study: Samples from collaborators originated in the United States, Italy and Spain and spanned both the acute and convalescent phases of COVID-19. The prospective study material was composed of cDNA or gDNA derived from T cells, B-cell-depleted T cells, or PBMCs. The dataset comprised deeply sampled blood TCRbeta repertoires from subjects exposed to, actively infected with, or recovered from COVID-19. The repertoires were made available in a free public database intended to serve as a resource for research on the immune response to SARS-CoV-2. The samples were drawn from two sources: the first 160 participants of the ongoing ImmuneRACE study, and fewer than 1,500 subjects contributed by 6 global collaborators. The sample metadata nearly always contained a de-identified subject ID, COVID-19 status, age in years and sex. HLA class I and class II types, where available, came from metadata supplied by the sample provider rather than from assay-based typing.

What the work shows at the level of the full study, not this receptor alone: The amount of clinical and demographic metadata varied by source and participant and was provided uncurated.

The specimen was peripheral blood. The V and J segments used are TRBV27 and TRBJ2-7; no D gene is confidently identified. The TCR was taken from a young man with COVID-19, enrolled during active disease. The sequenced DNA is TGTGCCAGCAGTCCTCGAGGCTACACCTACGAGCAGTACTTC. Its protein is CASSPRGYTYEQYF.